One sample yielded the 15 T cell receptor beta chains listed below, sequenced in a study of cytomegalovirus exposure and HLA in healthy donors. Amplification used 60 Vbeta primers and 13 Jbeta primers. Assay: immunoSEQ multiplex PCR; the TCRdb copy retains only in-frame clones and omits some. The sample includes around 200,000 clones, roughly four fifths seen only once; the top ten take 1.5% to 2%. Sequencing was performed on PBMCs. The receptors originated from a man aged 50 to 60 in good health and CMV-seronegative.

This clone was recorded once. Here the CDR3 DNA reads TGTGCCAGCATCAGGCAGGGCACAGATACGCAGTATTTT. Protein product: CASIRQGTDTQYF. The J gene is TRBJ2-3, the V gene TRBV6-6; D is ambiguous. The germline gives CDR1 MNHNY, CDR2 SVGAGI (reference sequence). The CDR3 is made up of 13 amino acids. V was trimmed by 7 bases and J by 1 base, leaving 9 bases between them.

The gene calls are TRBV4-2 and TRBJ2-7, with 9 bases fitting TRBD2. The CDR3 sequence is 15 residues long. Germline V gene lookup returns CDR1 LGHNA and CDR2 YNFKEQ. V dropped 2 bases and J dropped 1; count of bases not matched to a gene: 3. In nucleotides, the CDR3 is TGTGCCAGCAGCCAACATAGCGGGAGTTCCTACGAGCAGTACTTC. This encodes CASSQHSGSSYEQYF.

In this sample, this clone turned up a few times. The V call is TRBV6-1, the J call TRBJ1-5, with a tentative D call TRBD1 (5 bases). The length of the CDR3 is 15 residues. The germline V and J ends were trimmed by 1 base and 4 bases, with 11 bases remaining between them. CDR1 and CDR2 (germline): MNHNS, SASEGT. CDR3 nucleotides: TGTGCCAGCAGTGAAGTGTGGGGGGGGAATCAGCCCCAGCATTTT. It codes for CASSEVWGGNQPQHF.

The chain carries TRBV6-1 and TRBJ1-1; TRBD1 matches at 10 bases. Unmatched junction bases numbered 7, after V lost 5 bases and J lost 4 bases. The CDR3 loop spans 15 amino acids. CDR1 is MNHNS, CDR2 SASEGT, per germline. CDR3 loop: CASSPRQGASTEAFF. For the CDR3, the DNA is TGTGCCAGCAGTCCTCGACAGGGGGCGAGCACTGAAGCTTTCTTT.

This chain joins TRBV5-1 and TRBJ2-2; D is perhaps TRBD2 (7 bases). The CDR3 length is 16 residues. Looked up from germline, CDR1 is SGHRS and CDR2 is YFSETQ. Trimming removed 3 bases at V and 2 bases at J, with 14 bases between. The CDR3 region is CASSSQGGPNTGELFF. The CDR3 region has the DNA TGCGCCAGCAGCTCACAGGGAGGGCCTAACACCGGGGAGCTGTTTTTT.

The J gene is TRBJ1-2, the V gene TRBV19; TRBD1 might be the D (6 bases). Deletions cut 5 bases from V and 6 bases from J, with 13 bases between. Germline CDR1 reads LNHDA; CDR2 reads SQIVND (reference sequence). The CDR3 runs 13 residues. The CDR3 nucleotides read TGTGCCAGTAGTCCGCGGGGGCGCGATGGCTACACCTTC. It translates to CASSPRGRDGYTF.

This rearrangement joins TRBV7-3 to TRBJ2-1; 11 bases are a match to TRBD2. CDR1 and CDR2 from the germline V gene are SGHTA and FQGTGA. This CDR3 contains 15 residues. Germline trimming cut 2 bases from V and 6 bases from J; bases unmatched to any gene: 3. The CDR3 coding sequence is TGTGCCAGCAGCTTACCTACTAGCGGGAGCAATGAGCAGTTCTTC. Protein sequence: CASSLPTSGSNEQFF.

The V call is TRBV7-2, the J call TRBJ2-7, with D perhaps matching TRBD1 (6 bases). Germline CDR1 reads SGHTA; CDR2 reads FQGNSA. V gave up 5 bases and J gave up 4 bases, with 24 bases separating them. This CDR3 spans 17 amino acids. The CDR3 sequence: CASSLPSGAPNSYEQYF. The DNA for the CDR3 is TGTGCCAGCAGCCTTCCCTCAGGGGCGCCAAATAGTTACGAGCAGTACTTC.

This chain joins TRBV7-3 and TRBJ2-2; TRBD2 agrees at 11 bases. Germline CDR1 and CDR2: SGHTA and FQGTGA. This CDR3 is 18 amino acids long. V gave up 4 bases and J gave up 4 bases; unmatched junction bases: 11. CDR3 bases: TGTGCCAGCAGCTCCCCTGCCTTAGCGGGAGGGATCACCGGGGAGCTGTTTTTT. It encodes CASSSPALAGGITGELFF. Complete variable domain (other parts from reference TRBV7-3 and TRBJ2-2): GAGVSQTPSNKVTEKGKYVELRCDPISGHTALYWYRQSLGQGPEFLIYFQGTGAADDSGLPNDRFFAVRPEGSVSTLKIQRTERGDSAVYLCASSSPALAGGITGELFFGEGSRLTVL.

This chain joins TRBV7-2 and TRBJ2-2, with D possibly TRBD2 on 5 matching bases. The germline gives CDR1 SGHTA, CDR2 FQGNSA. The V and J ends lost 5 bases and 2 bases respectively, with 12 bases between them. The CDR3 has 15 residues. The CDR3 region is CASSALAGNTGELFF. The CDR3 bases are TGTGCCAGCAGCGCGCTAGCCGGAAACACCGGGGAGCTGTTTTTT. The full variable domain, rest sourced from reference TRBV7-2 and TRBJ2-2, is GAGVSQSPSNKVTEKGKDVELRCDPISGHTALYWYRQSLGQGLEFLIYFQGNSAPDKSGLPSDRFSAERTGGSVSTLTIQRTQQEDSAVYLCASSALAGNTGELFFGEGSRLTVL.

CDR3 sequence: CASSPGTESYEQYF. CDR3 sequence (DNA): TGTGCCAGTAGTCCCGGGACAGAATCCTACGAGCAGTACTTC. V usage is TRBV19 and J usage is TRBJ2-7, with TRBD1 matching 7 bases. V gave up 5 bases and J gave up 1 base; unmatched junction bases: 5. There are 14 residues in the CDR3. CDR1 and CDR2 from the germline V gene are LNHDA and SQIVND (reference sequence).

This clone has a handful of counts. CDR3 sequence: CASSLSLPDSAGELFF. The CDR3 region has the DNA TGTGCCAGCAGCTTAAGTTTACCGGACAGCGCCGGGGAGCTGTTTTTT. J is TRBJ2-2 and V is TRBV7-6; D is possibly TRBD1 (6 bases). Germline V lookup: CDR1 SGHVS, CDR2 FNYEAQ. The CDR3 has 16 residues. Trimming cost V 2 bases and J 6 bases, with 16 bases left between them.

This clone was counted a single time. The CDR3 DNA is TGTGCCAGCAGCCCCAGGGGGCGCGGAGGTCAGCCCCAGCATTTT. This encodes CASSPRGRGGQPQHF. V usage is TRBV28 and J usage is TRBJ1-5; 8 bases map to TRBD1. Germline V lookup: CDR1 MDHEN, CDR2 SYDVKM. V was clipped by 6 bases and J by 6 bases; unmatched bases: 10. The CDR3 is 15 amino acids.

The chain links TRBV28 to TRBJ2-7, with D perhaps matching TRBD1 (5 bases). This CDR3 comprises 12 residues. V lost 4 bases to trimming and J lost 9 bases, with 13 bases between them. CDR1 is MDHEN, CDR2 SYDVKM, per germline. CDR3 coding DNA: TGTGCCAGCAGTTCTCAGGGTTTTGGGCAGTACTTC. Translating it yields CASSSQGFGQYF.

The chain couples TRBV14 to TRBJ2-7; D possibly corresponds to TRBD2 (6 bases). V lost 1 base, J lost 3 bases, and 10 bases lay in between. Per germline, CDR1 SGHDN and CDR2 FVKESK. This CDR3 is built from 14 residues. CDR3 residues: CASSQGGVFYEQYF. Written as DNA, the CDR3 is TGTGCCAGCAGCCAAGGCGGGGTATTCTACGAGCAGTACTTC.